A selection of T cell receptor beta chains follows, all from one sample in a study of cytomegalovirus exposure and HLA in healthy donors. Produced via immunoSEQ multiplex PCR; TCRdb's table is partial and in-frame only. The sample table includes about 130,000 clones. The sample comprised PBMCs. These receptor sequences come from a man younger than 35 in good health and CMV-seronegative. Both conserved end residues are part of each CDR3. The D gene is left open where the match is weak.

>TRBJ2-5|TRBD2|TRBV5-6
CASSWGPQRAGDQETQYF
TGTGCCAGCAGCTGGGGACCCCAACGGGCGGGAGACCAAGAGACCCAGTACTTC
>TRBJ2-7|TRBD2|TRBV18
CASSSMTPGGSYEQYF
TGTGCCAGCTCATCAATGACCCCGGGAGGCTCCTACGAGCAGTACTTC
>TRBJ1-2|.|TRBV2
CASSDTRPINYGYTF
TGTGCCAGCAGCGACACAAGACCCATTAACTATGGCTACACCTTC
>TRBJ2-7|TRBD2|TRBV6-7
CASSGTVTSVTYEQYF
TGTGCCAGCAGTGGGACCGTGACTAGCGTAACCTACGAGCAGTACTTC
>TRBJ1-1|.|TRBV10-3
CAIQGLNTREAFF
TGTGCCATCCAAGGACTGAACACGAGAGAAGCTTTCTTT
>TRBJ2-4|.|TRBV13
CASSLGTENIQYF
TGTGCCAGCAGCTTAGGGACAGAAAACATTCAGTACTTC
>TRBJ2-7|TRBD1|TRBV2
CATKQGSYYEQYF
TGTGCCACGAAACAGGGGTCGTATTACGAGCAGTACTTC
>TRBJ2-7|TRBD1|TRBV18
CASSPGLQGDYDEQYF
TGTGCCAGCTCTCCAGGCCTACAGGGGGATTACGACGAGCAGTACTTC
>TRBJ2-3|TRBD2|TRBV6-5
CASSYSAGNTDTQYF
TGTGCCAGCAGTTACTCAGCGGGAAACACAGATACGCAGTATTTT
>TRBJ1-4|.|TRBV28
CASSLFYEKLFF
TGTGCCAGCAGCCTTTTCTATGAAAAACTGTTTTTT
>TRBJ2-5|.|TRBV7-9
CASSFAEETQYF
TGTGCCAGCAGCTTCGCAGAAGAGACCCAGTACTTC
>TRBJ1-2|TRBD1|TRBV5-4
CASSTVPGGGSYGYTF
TGTGCCAGCAGCACAGTTCCTGGAGGGGGCTCCTATGGCTACACCTTC
>TRBJ2-5|TRBD1|TRBV9
CASSVSTGTGFHQETQYF
TGTGCCAGCAGCGTCTCGACCGGGACAGGCTTCCATCAAGAGACCCAGTACTTC
>TRBJ2-1|.|TRBV25-1
CASSEEVGAWQFF
TGTGCCAGCAGTGAAGAGGTGGGGGCTTGGCAGTTCTTC
>TRBJ1-2|.|TRBV5-1
CASSLGDTTYYGYTF
TGCGCCAGCAGCTTGGGGGACACTACCTACTATGGCTACACCTTC
>TRBJ2-7|TRBD1|TRBV5-1
CASSLEGQGAYEQYF
TGCGCCAGCAGCTTGGAGGGACAGGGTGCCTACGAGCAGTACTTC
>TRBJ1-5|.|TRBV27
CASSFARVTKPNQPQHF
TGTGCCAGCAGTTTCGCGAGGGTTACAAAGCCAAATCAGCCCCAGCATTTT
>TRBJ2-7|TRBD2|TRBV10-3
CAISEPTSGFLF
TGTGCCATCAGTGAGCCGACTAGCGGCTTCCTATTC
>TRBJ2-7|TRBD1|TRBV5-1
CASSPDRVPYEQYF
TGCGCCAGCAGTCCGGACAGGGTCCCCTACGAGCAGTACTTC
>TRBJ1-5|TRBD1|TRBV6-6
CASMETGAFPQHF
TGTGCCAGCATGGAGACAGGGGCTTTTCCCCAGCATTTT
>TRBJ1-5|TRBD1|TRBV30
CAWSAGTGAQPQHF
TGTGCCTGGTCAGCCGGGACAGGGGCTCAGCCCCAGCATTTT
>TRBJ1-4|TRBD1|TRBV15
CATSRGLVGTATGNEKLFF
TGTGCCACCAGCAGAGGCCTTGTGGGGACAGCGACCGGTAATGAAAAACTGTTTTTT
>TRBJ1-5|.|TRBV13
CASSLAGGSQPQHF
TGTGCCAGCAGCTTAGCGGGGGGCAGCCAGCCCCAGCATTTT
>TRBJ1-2|.|TRBV4-3
CASSQDTRGYGYTF
TGCGCCAGCAGCCAAGATACCAGGGGCTATGGCTACACCTTC
>TRBJ1-6|TRBD1|TRBV9
CASSGTGGFSPLHF
TGTGCCAGCAGCGGGACAGGGGGTTTTTCACCCCTCCACTTT
>TRBJ2-7|TRBD2|TRBV29-1
CSVAGRGASYEQYF
TGCAGCGTTGCCGGGAGGGGGGCCTCCTACGAGCAGTACTTC
>TRBJ2-1|TRBD2|TRBV30
CAWGISGGAPEQFF
TGTGCCTGGGGAATTAGCGGGGGGGCCCCTGAGCAGTTCTTC
>TRBJ2-3|TRBD1|TRBV15
CATSRGTGTGRTDTQYF
TGTGCCACCAGCAGAGGGACCGGGACAGGGCGCACAGATACGCAGTATTTT
>TRBJ1-6|.|TRBV5-4
CASRRVTGGYNSPLHF
TGTGCCAGCCGCCGGGTCACGGGTGGATATAATTCACCCCTCCACTTT
>TRBJ2-5|.|TRBV15
CATSRQVQDLQETQYF
TGTGCCACCAGCAGACAAGTACAGGATCTCCAAGAGACCCAGTACTTC
>TRBJ2-1|.|TRBV9
CASSHTSFNEQFF
TGTGCCAGCAGCCACACATCCTTCAATGAGCAGTTCTTC
>TRBJ2-6|.|TRBV6-1
CASSATVSSGANVLTF
TGTGCCAGCAGTGCGACAGTGAGCTCTGGGGCCAACGTCCTGACTTTC
>TRBJ2-3|.|TRBV11-2
CASSARSSGTDTQYF
TGTGCCAGCAGCGCTAGGTCGTCCGGCACAGATACGCAGTATTTT
>TRBJ2-2|TRBD1|TRBV14
CASSQITGAGELFF
TGTGCCAGCAGCCAAATTACAGGGGCCGGGGAGCTGTTTTTT
>TRBJ2-1|TRBD2|TRBV9
CASSAAGGPNNEQFF
TGTGCCAGCAGCGCCGCGGGAGGGCCAAACAATGAGCAGTTCTTC
>TRBJ1-2|.|TRBV30
CARGGGYGYTF
TGTGCCCGCGGGGGCGGCTATGGCTACACCTTC
>TRBJ1-1|.|TRBV9
CASSAMGGTEAFF
TGTGCCAGCAGTGCTATGGGAGGAACTGAAGCTTTCTTT
>TRBJ1-5|TRBD1|TRBV9
CASSETDRGNQPQHF
TGTGCCAGCAGCGAAACTGACAGGGGCAATCAGCCCCAGCATTTT
>TRBJ2-3|.|TRBV27
CASSLKARYSDTQYF
TGTGCCAGCAGTTTAAAAGCGAGGTACTCTGATACGCAGTATTTT
>TRBJ1-4|.|TRBV7-9
CASSSWTQNEKLFF
TGTGCCAGCAGCTCGTGGACTCAGAATGAAAAACTGTTTTTT
>TRBJ2-6|TRBD1|TRBV5-1
CASSSTRQGLSGANVLTF
TGCGCCAGCAGCTCCACCCGACAGGGGCTTTCTGGGGCCAACGTCCTGACTTTC
>TRBJ1-2|.|TRBV4-1
CASSQDGSGNLYGYTF
TGCGCCAGCAGCCAAGATGGCTCGGGTAACCTCTATGGCTACACCTTC
>TRBJ2-3|.|TRBV27
CASSWRALGGTDTQYF
TGTGCCAGCAGTTGGAGGGCTTTGGGGGGCACAGATACGCAGTATTTT
>TRBJ2-3|.|TRBV5-4
CASSLQGSYTQYF
TGTGCCAGCAGCTTGCAGGGGTCTTATACGCAGTATTTT
>TRBJ1-2|TRBD1|TRBV29-1
CSVEVALSIRDREFTNYGYTF
TGCAGCGTTGAAGTCGCCCTTTCGATCCGGGACAGGGAATTTACTAACTATGGCTACACCTTC
>TRBJ2-5|TRBD2|TRBV30
CAWSSGGGETQYF
TGTGCCTGGAGCTCGGGGGGGGGAGAGACCCAGTACTTC
>TRBJ2-3|.|TRBV7-3
CASSYSFSTDTQYF
TGTGCCAGCAGCTACTCTTTTAGCACAGATACGCAGTATTTT
>TRBJ2-7|TRBD1|TRBV7-9
CASSPGQGEYEQYF
TGTGCCAGCAGCCCCGGACAGGGGGAATACGAGCAGTACTTC
>TRBJ2-1|.|TRBV7-2
CASSGRGSYNEQFF
TGTGCCAGCAGCGGACGGGGCTCCTACAATGAGCAGTTCTTC
>TRBJ1-5|TRBD1|TRBV5-8
CASDRGVQPQHF
TGTGCCAGTGACAGGGGAGTTCAGCCCCAGCATTTT
>TRBJ2-7|.|TRBV9
CASSQSGLRNEQYF
TGTGCCAGCAGCCAAAGCGGGCTTCGGAACGAGCAGTACTTC
>TRBJ2-7|.|TRBV7-6
CASSLASSYEQYF
TGTGCCAGCAGCTTAGCCAGCTCCTACGAGCAGTACTTC
>TRBJ1-2|TRBD1|TRBV9
CASSVEPSNRGGYGYTF
TGTGCCAGCAGCGTAGAGCCCTCGAACAGGGGCGGTTATGGCTACACCTTC
>TRBJ1-6|TRBD1|TRBV9
CASSAGQGSPLHF
TGTGCCAGCAGCGCAGGACAGGGATCACCCCTCCACTTT
>TRBJ1-2|TRBD1|TRBV5-6
CASSPGTATNYGYTF
TGTGCCAGCAGCCCGGGGACAGCGACTAACTATGGCTACACCTTC